The clone carrying this T cell receptor beta chain came up once. These data are taken from a study of blood T cell repertoires in COVID-19. In the study overall: There were acute and convalescent COVID-19 samples, and they came from the United States, Italy and Spain. The analysed material was cDNA or gDNA that came from T cells, B-cell-depleted T cells, or PBMCs.

The CDR3 runs to 12 residues. Germline assignment: CDR1 MDHEN and CDR2 SYDVKM. V lost 8 bases, J lost 7 bases, and 14 bases lay in between. As handled by the study authors: Reference gene primer amplification gave nucleated cell count estimates. This table comes from immunoSEQ multiplex PCR, and its TCRdb copy is limited to in-frame clones, with some not included. V, J and clone size are taken as reported in that table, and D and trimming were inferred from the DNA itself. Of more than 85,000 clones in the sample, roughly 90% are singletons; the top ten hold about 1.8%. The sequence was collected from a man aged 55 to 69 with acute or convalescent COVID-19. Sequencing was performed on peripheral blood. The chain couples TRBV28 to TRBJ2-5, with D possibly TRBD2 on 5 matching bases. The CDR3 DNA is TGTGCCAGCTGGGTCCACGCGGGGACCCAGTACTTC. This gives the protein CASWVHAGTQYF.